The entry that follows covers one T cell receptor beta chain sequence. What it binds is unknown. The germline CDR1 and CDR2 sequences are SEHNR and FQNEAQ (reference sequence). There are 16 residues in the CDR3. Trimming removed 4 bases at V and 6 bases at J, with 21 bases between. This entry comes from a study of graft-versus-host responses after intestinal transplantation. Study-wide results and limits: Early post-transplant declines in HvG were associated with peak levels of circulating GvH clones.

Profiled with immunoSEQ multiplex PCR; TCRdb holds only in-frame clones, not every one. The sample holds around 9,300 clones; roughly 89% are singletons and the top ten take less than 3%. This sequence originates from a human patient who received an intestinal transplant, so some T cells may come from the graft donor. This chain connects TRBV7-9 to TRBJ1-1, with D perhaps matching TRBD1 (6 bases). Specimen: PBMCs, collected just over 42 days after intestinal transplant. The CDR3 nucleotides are TGTGCCAGCAGCTCTAACAAATATACAGGGTTCGCTGAAGCTTTCTTT. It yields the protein CASSSNKYTGFAEAFF.